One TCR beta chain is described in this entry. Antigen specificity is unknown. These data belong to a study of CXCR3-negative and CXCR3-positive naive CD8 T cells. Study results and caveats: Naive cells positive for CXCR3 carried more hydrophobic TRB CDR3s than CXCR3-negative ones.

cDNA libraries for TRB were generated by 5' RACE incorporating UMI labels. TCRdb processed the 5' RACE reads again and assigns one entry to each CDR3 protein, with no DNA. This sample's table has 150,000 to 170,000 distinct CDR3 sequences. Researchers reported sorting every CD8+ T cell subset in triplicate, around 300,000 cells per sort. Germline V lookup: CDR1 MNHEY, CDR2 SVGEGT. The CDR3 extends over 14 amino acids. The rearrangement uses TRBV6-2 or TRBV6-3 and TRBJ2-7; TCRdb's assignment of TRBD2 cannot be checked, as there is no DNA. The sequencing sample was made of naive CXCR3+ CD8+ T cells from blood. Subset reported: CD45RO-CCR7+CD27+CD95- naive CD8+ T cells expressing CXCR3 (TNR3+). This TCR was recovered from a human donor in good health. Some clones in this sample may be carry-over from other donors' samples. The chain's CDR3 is CASTPGTSYVEQYF.